These T cell receptor beta chains were read from a single sample in a study of radiotherapy plus CTLA-4 blockade in lung cancer. The assay was immunoSEQ multiplex PCR, and TCRdb's table has in-frame clones only and misses some. The sample includes over 40,000 clones, roughly four fifths of them seen just once. The sample consisted of peripheral blood, taken from a patient treated with radiotherapy plus ipilimumab. These receptors all stem from a human donor with non-small cell lung cancer who had stable disease on radiotherapy plus ipilimumab. Both conserved end residues are part of each CDR3. A D gene is named only where the DNA matches it firmly. Size is omitted from some rows. Given values are once, few, many or a class for expanded clones.

>NA|TRBJ2-3|TRBD2|TRBV5-1
TGCGCCAGCAGCTTGGGTTTGACTAGCGGGACCGCAGATACGCAGTATTTT
CASSLGLTSGTADTQYF
>NA|TRBJ1-1|NA|TRBV9
TGTGCCAGCAGCGGACAGGTACGGGCCACTGAAGCTTTCTTT
CASSGQVRATEAFF
>NA|TRBJ2-3|TRBD2|TRBV9
TGTGCCAGCAGCGTAGCTACGATGGGGACTAGCGGGAGGACGGATACGCAGTATTTT
CASSVATMGTSGRTDTQYF
>NA|TRBJ2-1|NA|TRBV27
TGTGCCAGCTACTCCCTGAGGGATGAGCAGTTCTTC
CASYSLRDEQFF
>few|TRBJ2-4|NA|TRBV28
TGTGCCAGCAGTTTAACCCAGTTTCTAGCCAAAAACATTCAGTACTTC
CASSLTQFLAKNIQYF
>NA|TRBJ2-7|TRBD1|TRBV28
TGTGCCAGCAGTTACTCGACAGGGGCCGAGCAGTACTTC
CASSYSTGAEQYF
>NA|TRBJ1-2|NA|TRBV28
TGTGCCAGCAGTTTAGGAGCTAACTATGGCTACACCTTC
CASSLGANYGYTF
>NA|TRBJ2-7|NA|TRBV27
TGTGCCAGCAGTTCCGGGACTGGACCCTACGAGCAGTACTTC
CASSSGTGPYEQYF
>NA|TRBJ1-2|TRBD1|TRBV4-3
TGCGCCAGCAGCCAGGGACAGGGGATACTCTATGGCTACACCTTC
CASSQGQGILYGYTF
>NA|TRBJ1-1|NA|TRBV7-9
TGTGCCAGCAGCCGACCGGGTGTACCTGAAGCTTTCTTT
CASSRPGVPEAFF
>NA|TRBJ2-3|TRBD2|TRBV9
TGTGCCAGCAGCGCCAGGCTAGCGGGATCCACAGATACGCAGTATTTT
CASSARLAGSTDTQYF
>few|TRBJ2-1|NA|TRBV7-2
TGTGCCAGCAGCTTAGGCGGTCTCCCATACAATGAGCAGTTCTTC
CASSLGGLPYNEQFF
>few|TRBJ2-5|TRBD1|TRBV18
TGTGCCAGCTCACGGAACAGGGGGCAAGAGACCCAGTACTTC
CASSRNRGQETQYF
>NA|TRBJ2-7|NA|TRBV6-1
TGTGCCAGCAGCGCCGACAGCCCCTACGAGCAGTACTTC
CASSADSPYEQYF
>NA|TRBJ1-2|NA|TRBV28
TGTGCCAGCAGTTTAGGCCAGGTCTATGGCTACACCTTC
CASSLGQVYGYTF
>once|TRBJ1-4|NA|TRBV5-1
TGCGCCAGCAGCTTGGTCCAGGGGAGTGAAAAACTGTTTTTT
CASSLVQGSEKLFF
>NA|TRBJ1-5|NA|TRBV2
TGTGCCAGCAGTGATCTACAGGGCAATCAGCCCCAGCATTTT
CASSDLQGNQPQHF
>few|TRBJ2-5|NA|TRBV7-8
TGTGCCAGCAGCCTCGGGGTCGGAGAGACCCAGTACTTC
CASSLGVGETQYF
>NA|TRBJ2-7|NA|TRBV10-2
TGCGCCAGCAGTCCTAGCTCTTCGACCTACGAGCAGTACTTC
CASSPSSSTYEQYF
>NA|TRBJ2-7|NA|TRBV2
TGTGCCAGCACCCCAGGGGTCCTCTACGAGCAGTACTTC
CASTPGVLYEQYF
>NA|TRBJ2-7|TRBD2|TRBV28
TGTGCCAGCACCTTACTAGCGGGAGTATACGAGCAGTACTTC
CASTLLAGVYEQYF
>NA|TRBJ2-3|NA|TRBV25-1
TGTGCCAGCAGTGATAGGGGCCTACTAGCCTCCACAGATACGCAGTATTTT
CASSDRGLLASTDTQYF
>NA|TRBJ2-7|NA|TRBV28
TGTGCCAGCAGTTCTTACGCCCCGATCCGAGCCAACGAGCAGTACTTC
CASSSYAPIRANEQYF
>NA|TRBJ1-2|TRBD1|TRBV6-5
TGTGCCAGCAGTCGGGACAGGTTGGTTCGGTATGGCTACACCTTC
CASSRDRLVRYGYTF
>NA|TRBJ1-2|NA|TRBV19
TGTGCCAGTAGTTCTCCCCCGGACAGACGATATGGCTACACCTTC
CASSSPPDRRYGYTF
>NA|TRBJ2-7|NA|TRBV5-4
TGTGCCAGCAGTCGACAGAATACCTACGAGCAGTACTTC
CASSRQNTYEQYF
>NA|TRBJ2-3|NA|TRBV6-6
TGTGCCAGCAGTATGGGAGTAGGAGATACGCAGTATTTT
CASSMGVGDTQYF
>once|TRBJ2-7|NA|TRBV19
TGTGCCAGTAGTTCGATCCCTAGAAGCGAGCAGTACTTC
CASSSIPRSEQYF
>NA|TRBJ2-3|TRBD2|TRBV7-8
TGTGCCAGCAGCTTAGCGTGGGTGGCGGGAGATGTTACGCAGTATTTT
CASSLAWVAGDVTQYF
>NA|TRBJ2-7|TRBD2|TRBV28
TGTGCCAGCAGTTCCCCTTGGGGGGTAGCGGGCTCCTACGAGCAGTACTTC
CASSSPWGVAGSYEQYF
>NA|TRBJ1-2|TRBD1|TRBV30
TGTGCCTGGAATCGAGACAGGGGTTCGCTAGGCTACACCTTC
CAWNRDRGSLGYTF
>NA|TRBJ1-2|TRBD1|TRBV2
TGTGCCAGCAGTCCCGACAGGGGTGGAGGCTACACCTTC
CASSPDRGGGYTF
>NA|TRBJ2-1|NA|TRBV28
TGTGCCAGCAGCCCGCGGGGCCACGACTTTGATGAGCAGTTCTTC
CASSPRGHDFDEQFF
>NA|TRBJ2-7|TRBD1|TRBV28
TGTGCCAGCAGTTTATGGGGACAGATACTCTCCTACGAGCAGTACTTC
CASSLWGQILSYEQYF
>NA|TRBJ2-7|TRBD1|TRBV28
TGTGCCAGCAGTTTAGACAGGGGTGAAGAGCAGTACTTC
CASSLDRGEEQYF
>once|TRBJ2-1|TRBD2|TRBV5-8
TGTGCCAGCAGCTCCGGACTAGCGGGTCGCCATGAGCAGTTCTTC
CASSSGLAGRHEQFF
>NA|TRBJ2-3|TRBD2|TRBV4-3
TGCGCCAGCAGCCAAGGGGCCCCCCTAGCGGGGAGCACAGATACGCAGTATTTT
CASSQGAPLAGSTDTQYF
>NA|TRBJ2-3|TRBD2|TRBV28
TGTGCCAGCTTTCAAGCGGGAGGAGGGCCGGGAGATACGCAGTATTTT
CASFQAGGGPGDTQYF
>NA|TRBJ2-7|TRBD1|TRBV5-8
TGTGCCAGCAGCTCGGCAGGGGGCGCCTACGAGCAGTACTTC
CASSSAGGAYEQYF